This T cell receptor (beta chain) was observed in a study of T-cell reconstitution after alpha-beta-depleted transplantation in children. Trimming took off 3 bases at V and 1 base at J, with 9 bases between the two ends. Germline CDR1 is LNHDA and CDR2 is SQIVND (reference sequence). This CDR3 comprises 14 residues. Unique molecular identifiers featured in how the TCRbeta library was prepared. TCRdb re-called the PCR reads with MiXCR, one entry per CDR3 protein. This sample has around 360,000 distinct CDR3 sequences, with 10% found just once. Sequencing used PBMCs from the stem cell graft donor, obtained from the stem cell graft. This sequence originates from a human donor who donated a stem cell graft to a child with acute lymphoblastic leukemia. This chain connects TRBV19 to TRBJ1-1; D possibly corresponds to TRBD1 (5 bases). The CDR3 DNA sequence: TGTGCCAGTAGTATGGGGCGTGCGAACACTGAAGCTTTCTTT. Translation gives CASSMGRANTEAFF.